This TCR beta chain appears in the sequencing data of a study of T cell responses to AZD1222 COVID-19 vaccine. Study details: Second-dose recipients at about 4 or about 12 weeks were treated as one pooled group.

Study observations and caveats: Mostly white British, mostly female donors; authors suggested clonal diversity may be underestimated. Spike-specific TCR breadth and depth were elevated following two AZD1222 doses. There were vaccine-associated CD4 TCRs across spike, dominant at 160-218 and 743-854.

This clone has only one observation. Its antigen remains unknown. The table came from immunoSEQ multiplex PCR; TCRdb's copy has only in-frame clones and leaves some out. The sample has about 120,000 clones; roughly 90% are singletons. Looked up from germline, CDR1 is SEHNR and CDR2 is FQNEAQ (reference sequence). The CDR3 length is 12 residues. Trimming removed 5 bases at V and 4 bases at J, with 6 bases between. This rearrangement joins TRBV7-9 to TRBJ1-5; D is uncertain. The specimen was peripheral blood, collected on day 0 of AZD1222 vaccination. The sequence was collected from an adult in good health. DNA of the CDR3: TGTGCCAGCAGCGGCAGGAATCAGCCCCAGCATTTT. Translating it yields CASSGRNQPQHF.